A selection of T cell receptor beta chains follows, all from one sample in a study of T-cell memory formation after mild COVID-19. MiXCR, applied by TCRdb to the 5' RACE reads, yields one record per CDR3 protein. The data contain under 60,000 distinct CDR3 sequences, 9.3% of them singletons. The source material was PBMCs or a T cell subset sorted from them (not recorded which). The source is an adult woman who had mild COVID-19 (a few samples of this study predate the infection). Cell type and time point are not known. Both conserved end residues are part of each CDR3. The D gene is left open where the match is weak. Some rows mark clone size as missing; the rest say once, few, many or name a class of expanded clone.

CDR3 protein | CDR3 DNA | D gene | J gene | clone size | V gene
CASSGGGYGYTF | TGTGCCAGCAGCGGAGGGGGGTATGGCTACACCTTC | NA | TRBJ1-2 | NA | TRBV7-9
CASNLQGGNYGYTF | TGCGCCAGCAACCTCCAGGGAGGGAACTATGGCTACACCTTC | NA | TRBJ1-2 | few | TRBV5-1
CASSPRTDNSYEQYF | TGTGCCAGCAGCCCCCGGACAGACAACTCCTACGAGCAGTACTTC | NA | TRBJ2-7 | many | TRBV9
CASSSTRLVARTYEQYF | TGTGCCAGCAGCTCGACGAGACTAGTCGCAAGGACCTACGAGCAGTACTTC | NA | TRBJ2-7 | many | TRBV5-6
CSAVRTAVTHNEQFF | TGCAGTGCGGTTAGGACAGCTGTTACCCACAATGAGCAGTTCTTC | NA | TRBJ2-1 | many | TRBV20-1
CASSLGDSTYSPLHF | TGTGCCAGCAGCTTAGGGGACAGCACTTATTCACCCCTCCACTTT | TRBD1 | TRBJ1-6 | NA | TRBV7-8
CASSGDRGFPYEQYF | TGTGCCAGCAGTGGGGACAGGGGATTCCCCTACGAGCAGTACTTC | TRBD1 | TRBJ2-7 | once | TRBV25-1
CASSLGESPHEQYF | TGTGCCAGCAGCTTAGGGGAATCCCCACACGAGCAGTACTTC | NA | TRBJ2-7 | many | TRBV7-9
CASSLARSLRRETQYF | TGTGCCAGCAGTTTAGCGCGGTCCCTCCGTCGGGAGACCCAGTACTTC | NA | TRBJ2-5 | NA | TRBV12-3/TRBV12-4
CASSLGTVAASYEQYF | TGCGCCAGCAGCTTGGGGACGGTGGCAGCCTCCTACGAGCAGTACTTC | NA | TRBJ2-7 | NA | TRBV5-1
CASSDQRATDTQYF | TGTGCCAGCAGTGACCAGCGGGCCACAGATACGCAGTATTTT | NA | TRBJ2-3 | few | TRBV2
CSARGRAIAKNIQYF | TGCAGTGCCAGAGGCAGGGCAATAGCCAAAAACATTCAGTACTTC | NA | TRBJ2-4 | many | TRBV20-1
CASSELSPRVAKNIQYF | TGTGCCAGCAGTGAATTATCGCCTAGGGTAGCCAAAAACATTCAGTACTTC | NA | TRBJ2-4 | few | TRBV2
CSVRRGQADTEAFF | TGCAGCGTTCGGCGGGGTCAGGCGGACACTGAAGCTTTCTTT | NA | TRBJ1-1 | NA | TRBV29-1
CSARQGVSGYTF | TGCAGTGCTCGACAGGGAGTATCTGGCTACACCTTC | TRBD1 | TRBJ1-2 | few | TRBV20-1
CASSQGGASNTEAFF | TGCGCCAGCAGCCAAGGAGGGGCGTCGAACACTGAAGCTTTCTTT | NA | TRBJ1-1 | few | TRBV4-3
CSVSGRLSGANVLTF | TGCAGCGTTTCAGGACGACTCTCTGGGGCCAACGTCCTGACTTTC | NA | TRBJ2-6 | many | TRBV29-1
CASSLQGGRGSYEQYF | TGTGCCAGCAGCTTACAAGGCGGCAGGGGTTCCTACGAGCAGTACTTC | NA | TRBJ2-7 | many | TRBV7-8
CASSPAAQGGDTQYF | TGTGCCAGCAGTCCTGCGGCCCAGGGTGGAGATACGCAGTATTTT | NA | TRBJ2-3 | NA | TRBV12-3/TRBV12-4
CSASFRQGNTEAFF | TGCAGTGCTAGCTTTAGACAGGGGAACACTGAAGCTTTCTTT | TRBD1 | TRBJ1-1 | NA | TRBV20-1
CASSSRTSRPTDTQYF | TGTGCCAGCAGCTCTCGGACTAGCCGGCCGACAGATACGCAGTATTTT | TRBD2 | TRBJ2-3 | few | TRBV7-2
CASSFGGSHDEQFF | TGTGCCAGCAGTTTCGGTGGCTCCCACGATGAGCAGTTCTTC | NA | TRBJ2-1 | NA | TRBV12-3/TRBV12-4
CASRQQGDTGELFF | TGTGCCAGCAGACAACAGGGGGACACCGGGGAGCTGTTTTTT | TRBD1 | TRBJ2-2 | NA | TRBV6-2/TRBV6-3
CSARGLVELAKNIQYF | TGCAGTGCTAGGGGGTTAGTCGAACTAGCCAAAAACATTCAGTACTTC | NA | TRBJ2-4 | NA | TRBV20-1
CASSYASKTGIGGGTEAFF | TGTGCCAGCAGTTACGCCAGCAAAACAGGGATTGGGGGCGGCACTGAAGCTTTCTTT | NA | TRBJ1-1 | NA | TRBV6-2/TRBV6-3
CASSRLAGGVNNEQFF | TGTGCCAGCAGCCGTTTAGCGGGAGGAGTGAACAATGAGCAGTTCTTC | TRBD2 | TRBJ2-1 | NA | TRBV7-9
CSVWDRNTGNTIYF | TGCAGCGTTTGGGACAGGAACACTGGAAACACCATATATTTT | TRBD1 | TRBJ1-3 | NA | TRBV29-1
CASSPEFTSGATTDTQYF | TGTGCCAGCAGCCCCGAATTCACTAGCGGGGCGACGACAGATACGCAGTATTTT | TRBD2 | TRBJ2-3 | many | TRBV7-9
CAITGTSGVSYNEQFF | TGTGCCATCACCGGGACTAGCGGGGTCTCCTACAATGAGCAGTTCTTC | TRBD2 | TRBJ2-1 | few | TRBV10-3
CASSLRPMVGSRPYEQYF | TGTGCCAGCAGCTTACGCCCTATGGTGGGATCCCGGCCCTACGAGCAGTACTTC | NA | TRBJ2-7 | NA | TRBV11-3
CASSLIVSDEQFF | TGCGCCAGCAGCTTGATAGTTTCTGATGAGCAGTTCTTC | NA | TRBJ2-1 | many | TRBV5-1
CASSRGPSSYNEQFF | TGTGCCAGCAGCCGAGGGCCCAGCTCCTACAATGAGCAGTTCTTC | NA | TRBJ2-1 | once | TRBV12-3/TRBV12-4
CASSQADRGRGFNYGYTF | TGCGCCAGCAGCCAAGCCGACAGGGGGCGAGGTTTTAACTATGGCTACACCTTC | TRBD1 | TRBJ1-2 | few | TRBV4-1
CASESGGLGKADTQYF | TGTGCCAGCGAAAGCGGGGGACTTGGAAAGGCAGATACGCAGTATTTT | TRBD2 | TRBJ2-3 | NA | TRBV9
CASSLTRSGGELFF | TGCGCCAGCAGCTTGACCAGATCCGGAGGGGAGCTGTTTTTT | NA | TRBJ2-2 | many | TRBV5-1
CASSLGGYNEKLFF | TGCGCCAGCAGCTTAGGCGGATATAATGAAAAACTGTTTTTT | NA | TRBJ1-4 | few | TRBV5-1
CASSGTAATNEKLFF | TGTGCCAGTAGTGGGACGGCCGCAACTAATGAAAAACTGTTTTTT | NA | TRBJ1-4 | NA | TRBV19
CSARDLSGRLISGYTF | TGCAGTGCTAGAGATCTGTCTGGCAGGTTAATCTCGGGCTACACCTTC | NA | TRBJ1-2 | many | TRBV20-1
CASSQDRPYEQYF | TGTGCCAGCAGCCAAGACAGGCCCTACGAGCAGTACTTC | NA | TRBJ2-7 | NA | TRBV4-2
CASSLQGANVLTF | TGTGCCAGCAGTTTACAGGGGGCCAACGTCCTGACTTTC | NA | TRBJ2-6 | few | TRBV6-2/TRBV6-3
CASSLGAGGPAMNTEAFF | TGTGCCAGCAGCTTAGGGGCAGGGGGCCCAGCTATGAACACTGAAGCTTTCTTT | TRBD1 | TRBJ1-1 | NA | TRBV7-8
CASSGTPTPDYEQYF | TGTGCCAGCAGCGGAACACCAACCCCCGACTACGAGCAGTACTTC | NA | TRBJ2-7 | NA | TRBV9
CASSRAGGEQYF | TGTGCCAGCAGCCGCGCAGGAGGCGAGCAGTACTTC | NA | TRBJ2-7 | NA | TRBV7-3
CASTSYRDRIHYGYTF | TGTGCCAGTACCTCTTACCGGGACAGAATACACTATGGCTACACCTTC | TRBD1 | TRBJ1-2 | medium-sized | TRBV19
CASSLGPGTGVVQPQHF | TGTGCCAGCAGCTTAGGACCCGGGACAGGGGTTGTTCAGCCCCAGCATTTT | TRBD1 | TRBJ1-5 | NA | TRBV7-2
CASRRTSANTGELFF | TGTGCCAGCAGAAGGACTAGCGCGAACACCGGGGAGCTGTTTTTT | TRBD2 | TRBJ2-2 | few | TRBV6-6
CASSQDRSSNQPQHF | TGTGCCAGCAGCCAAGATCGCAGTAGCAATCAGCCCCAGCATTTT | NA | TRBJ1-5 | few | TRBV4-2
CASRGGLAGRAKNIQYF | TGTGCCAGCAGGGGAGGGCTAGCGGGGAGAGCCAAAAACATTCAGTACTTC | TRBD2 | TRBJ2-4 | NA | TRBV2
CASGSQMDNEQFF | TGTGCTAGTGGTTCACAGATGGACAATGAGCAGTTCTTC | NA | TRBJ2-1 | many | TRBV12-5
CSVGPLVGEQFF | TGCAGCGTTGGCCCCCTCGTGGGTGAGCAGTTCTTC | NA | TRBJ2-1 | few | TRBV29-1
CASSTTVEETQYF | TGTGCCAGCTCAACGACAGTTGAAGAGACCCAGTACTTC | NA | TRBJ2-5 | few | TRBV18
CASSRGQGGFGTEAFF | TGTGCCAGCAGCCGTGGACAGGGTGGCTTCGGCACTGAAGCTTTCTTT | TRBD1 | TRBJ1-1 | NA | TRBV5-5
CASSIEGRSDTQYF | TGTGCCAGTAGTATAGAAGGGAGATCAGATACGCAGTATTTT | NA | TRBJ2-3 | many | TRBV19
CASARTPHEKLFF | TGTGCCAGCGCCCGAACCCCGCATGAAAAACTGTTTTTT | NA | TRBJ1-4 | NA | TRBV6-6
CASSNMGVGTDTQYF | TGTGCCAGCAGCAATATGGGGGTTGGCACAGATACGCAGTATTTT | NA | TRBJ2-3 | many | TRBV7-2
CSAIGRSISGNTIYF | TGCAGTGCTATAGGCAGGAGCATCTCTGGAAACACCATATATTTT | NA | TRBJ1-3 | NA | TRBV20-1
CASSDGGRTYGYTF | TGTGCCAGCAGCGACGGGGGGAGAACGTATGGCTACACCTTC | NA | TRBJ1-2 | few | TRBV6-5
CASSSWAGQRNQETQYF | TGTGCCAGCAGCTCTTGGGCGGGACAGAGGAACCAAGAGACCCAGTACTTC | NA | TRBJ2-5 | many | TRBV5-8
CATSDLPSSGSPDTQYF | TGTGCCACCAGTGATTTGCCGTCTAGCGGGTCGCCAGATACGCAGTATTTT | TRBD2 | TRBJ2-3 | NA | TRBV24-1
CASSYYNEQFF | TGTGCCAGCAGTTATTACAATGAGCAGTTCTTC | NA | TRBJ2-1 | few | TRBV12-3/TRBV12-4